This T cell receptor beta chain is from a study of cytomegalovirus exposure and HLA in healthy donors. Whole-study results and caveats: Clonal expansion, a later analysis showed, was greater in HLA-associated TCR beta chains than in equally common others. A previous analysis found most TCR beta V segments productive roughly 87% or roughly 30% of the time. Further analysis was carried out later, and it showed several of the most significant clusters appearing linked to common viral pathogens.

This PCR relied on a set of 60 Vbeta primers and 13 Jbeta primers. TCRdb's copy holds only in-frame clones and misses some; the assay was immunoSEQ multiplex PCR. The data contain around 120,000 clones, 70% to 80% of them singletons. This CDR3 region has 16 residues. Germline CDR1 reads LGHNA; CDR2 reads YNFKEQ. V dropped 0 bases and J dropped 8 bases, with 19 bases sitting between them. As regards this clone: Its matching antigen is unknown.

The chain combines TRBV4-2 with TRBJ1-2; D remains unclear. This receptor was taken from a man younger than 45 in good health and CMV-seropositive. What was sequenced was PBMCs. As DNA, the CDR3 is TGTGCCAGCAGCCAAGATTGGGAACGGGGTCTGGTCGGCTACACCTTC. It encodes CASSQDWERGLVGYTF.